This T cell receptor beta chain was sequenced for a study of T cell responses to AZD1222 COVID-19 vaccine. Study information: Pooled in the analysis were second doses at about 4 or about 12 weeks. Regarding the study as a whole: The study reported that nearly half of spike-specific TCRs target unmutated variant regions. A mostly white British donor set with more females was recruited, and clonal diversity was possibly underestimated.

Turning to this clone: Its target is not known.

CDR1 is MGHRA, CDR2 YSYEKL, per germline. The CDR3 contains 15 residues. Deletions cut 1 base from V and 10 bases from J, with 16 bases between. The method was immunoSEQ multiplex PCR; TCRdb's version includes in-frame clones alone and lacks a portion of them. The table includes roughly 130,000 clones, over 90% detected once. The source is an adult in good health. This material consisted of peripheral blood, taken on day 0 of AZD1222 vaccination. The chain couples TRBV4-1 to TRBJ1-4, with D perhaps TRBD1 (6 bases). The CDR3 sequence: CASSQVQQGRGKLFF. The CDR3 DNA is TGCGCCAGCAGCCAAGTTCAGCAGGGGCGAGGAAAACTGTTTTTT.